What follows describes a single TCR beta chain. No antigen is known for it. TCRdb's copy holds only in-frame clones and misses some; the assay was immunoSEQ multiplex PCR. The profile covers some 120,000 clones, with about 89% appearing a single time and approximately 27% taken by the ten largest. The data were obtained in a study of T cell responses to AZD1222 COVID-19 vaccine. Study-wide points: Regions 160-218 and 743-854 dominated among vaccine-associated CD4 TCRs spanning spike. Reportedly, close to half of spike-specific TCRs are directed against unmutated variant regions.

The source was peripheral blood, collected on day 0 of AZD1222 vaccination. This sequence originates from an adult in good health.

CDR3 sequence: CSVVGQGDEQYF. Written as DNA, the CDR3 is TGCAGCGTTGTGGGACAGGGGGACGAGCAGTACTTC. The chain links TRBV29-1 to TRBJ2-7; TRBD1 matches at 11 bases. V trimming: 4 bases; J trimming: 5 bases; junction bases outside the gene matches: 1. The CDR3 is 12 residues long. CDR1 and CDR2 (germline): SQVTM, ANQGSEA.